The text below deals with one TCR beta chain. This clone has only one observation. What this receptor recognizes is not known. Per-nucleotide qualities are absent, and no much larger clonotype sits a single base away. The patients had surgically resected primary melanoma that was considered potentially curable but at risk of metastatic recurrence. Library creation used the immunoSEQ multiplex PCR assay. Primary melanoma tumor tissue underwent high-throughput sequencing of the T-cell receptor beta chain. Concerning the study's data processing: Repertoire analyses included TCRB CDR3 sharing between samples and the distribution of insertions and deletions. A gradient-boosted model ranked how well the T-cell fraction predicted outcome compared with histopathological variables. TCRdb provides this immuneACCESS table in a form limited to in-frame rearrangements. Some clones are lacking; in checked studies, under half of them reflect an unresolved V gene, and why the rest are absent is not known. The V and J calls and clone size are taken from that table; D and trimming were inferred from the DNA. This sample holds roughly 500 clones; around 73% were observed only once. The ten largest clones add up to about 16% of the sample.

CDR1 and CDR2 are drawn from the germline V gene (reference sequence): GTSNPN, SVGIG. For this chain, trimming is 0 bases at the V end and 3 bases at the J end, and the number of junction bases without a gene match is 10. Reading from cysteine to phenylalanine, the CDR3 counts 17 amino acids. Only the CDR3 DNA stays, 51 bases, in frame from base 1. These data are taken from a study of primary melanoma T cells and metastatic recurrence (TCRdb year 2020). About the study as a whole: A total of around 190 primary melanomas made up the cohort, all of stage T2 to T4 and more than 1 mm thick. The study examined whether T-cell fraction and T-cell repertoire clonality in primary melanoma tumors predicted patient outcome. Progression-free survival was the clinical outcome compared against the T-cell fraction measured by TCR beta sequencing. Histopathological grading of tumor-infiltrating lymphocytes was compared with the sequencing-derived T-cell fraction.

Summary of the overall study and its limitations: Progression-free survival was reportedly predicted by the tumor T-cell fraction independently of thickness, ulceration, mitotic rate and age. A T-cell fraction greater than 20% appeared to be protective whatever the ulceration status, mitotic rate or nodal disease. The authors framed an effective T-cell-mediated antitumor response in primary melanoma only as a suggestion, not a demonstrated mechanism. Adding T-cell fraction to tumor thickness reportedly improved progression-free survival prediction more than adding any other histopathological variable.

The receptor was isolated from a human donor with melanoma. The chain employs TRBV30 and TRBJ2-1; 8 central nucleotides agree with TRBD1. The specimen was melanoma tumor tissue. The DNA sequence is given as TGTGCCTGGAGTGTCCGGTACAGGGGGTTTCTCTACAATGAGCAGTTCTTC. This encodes CAWSVRYRGFLYNEQFF.